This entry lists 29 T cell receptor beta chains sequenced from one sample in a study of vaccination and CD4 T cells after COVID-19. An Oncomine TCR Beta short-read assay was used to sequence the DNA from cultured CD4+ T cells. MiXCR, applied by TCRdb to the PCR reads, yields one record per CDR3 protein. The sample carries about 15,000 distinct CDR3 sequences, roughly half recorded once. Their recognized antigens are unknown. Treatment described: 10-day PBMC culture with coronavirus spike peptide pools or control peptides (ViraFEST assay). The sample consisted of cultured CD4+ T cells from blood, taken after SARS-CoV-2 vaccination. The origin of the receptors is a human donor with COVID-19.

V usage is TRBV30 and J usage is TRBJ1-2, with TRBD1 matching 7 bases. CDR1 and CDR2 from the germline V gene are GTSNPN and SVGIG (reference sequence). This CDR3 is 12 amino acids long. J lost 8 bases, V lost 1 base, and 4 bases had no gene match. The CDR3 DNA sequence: TGTGCCTGGAGTGGGACAGGATGGGGCTACACCTTC. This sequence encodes CAWSGTGWGYTF.

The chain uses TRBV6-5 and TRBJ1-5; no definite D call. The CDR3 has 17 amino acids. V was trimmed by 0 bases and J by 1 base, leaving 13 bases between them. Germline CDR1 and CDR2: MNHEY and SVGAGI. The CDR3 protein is CASSYSVAGNSNQPQHF. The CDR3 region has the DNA TGTGCCAGCAGTTACTCGGTGGCTGGGAACAGCAATCAGCCCCAGCATTTT.

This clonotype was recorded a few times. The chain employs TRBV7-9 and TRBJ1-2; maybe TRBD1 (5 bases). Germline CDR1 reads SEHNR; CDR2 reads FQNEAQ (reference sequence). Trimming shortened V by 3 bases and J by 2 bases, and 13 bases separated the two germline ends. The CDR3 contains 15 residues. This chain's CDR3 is CASSFGQGWNYGYTF. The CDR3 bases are TGTGCCAGCAGCTTTGGGCAGGGATGGAACTATGGCTACACCTTC.

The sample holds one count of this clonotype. This chain's CDR3 is CASSVPGRAGYGYTF. CDR3 coding DNA: TGTGCCAGTAGTGTACCGGGACGGGCTGGGTATGGCTACACCTTC. V and J are TRBV19 and TRBJ1-2, with a possible D match to TRBD1 (5 bases). Germline CDR1 is LNHDA and CDR2 is SQIVND (reference sequence). Trimming removed 5 bases from V and 5 bases from J, with 18 bases in between. The CDR3 loop spans 15 amino acids.

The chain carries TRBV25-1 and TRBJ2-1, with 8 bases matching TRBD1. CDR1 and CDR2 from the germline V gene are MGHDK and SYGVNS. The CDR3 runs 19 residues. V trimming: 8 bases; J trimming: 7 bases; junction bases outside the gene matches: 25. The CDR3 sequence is CASGPMTGARPSGDNEQFF. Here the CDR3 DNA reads TGTGCCAGCGGGCCAATGACAGGGGCCAGACCTAGTGGGGATAATGAGCAGTTCTTC.

In DNA form, the CDR3 reads TGTGCCAGCTCACCACGACAGGGCTACGAGCAGTACTTC. Translation gives CASSPRQGYEQYF. This sequence joins TRBV18 and TRBJ2-7; 7 nucleotides agree with TRBD1. The CDR3 is 13 residues long. With 1 base clipped from V and 3 bases from J, the junction kept 0 bases outside the gene matches. Germline-derived CDR1 and CDR2 are KGHSH and LQKENI.

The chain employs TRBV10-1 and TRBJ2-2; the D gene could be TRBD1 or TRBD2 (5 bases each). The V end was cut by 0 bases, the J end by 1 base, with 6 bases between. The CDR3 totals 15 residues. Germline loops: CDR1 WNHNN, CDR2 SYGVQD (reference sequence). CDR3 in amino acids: CASSESGVNTGELFF. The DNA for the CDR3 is TGCGCCAGCAGTGAGTCGGGGGTGAACACCGGGGAGCTGTTTTTT.

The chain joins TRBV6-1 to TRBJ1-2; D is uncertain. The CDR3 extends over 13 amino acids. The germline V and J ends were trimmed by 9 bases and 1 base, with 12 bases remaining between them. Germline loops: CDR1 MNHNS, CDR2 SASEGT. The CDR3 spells CASDGPNNYGYTF. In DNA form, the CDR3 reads TGTGCCAGTGACGGACCGAATAACTATGGCTACACCTTC.

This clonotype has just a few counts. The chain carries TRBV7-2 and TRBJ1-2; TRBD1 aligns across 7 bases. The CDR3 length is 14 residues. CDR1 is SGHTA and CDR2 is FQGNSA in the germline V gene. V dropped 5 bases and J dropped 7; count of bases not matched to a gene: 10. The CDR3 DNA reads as TGTGCCAGCAGCGCAGTAAGGACAGGTTTTGGCTACACCTTC. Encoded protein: CASSAVRTGFGYTF.

CDR3: CAINTGTRNTGELFF. CDR3 DNA: TGTGCCATCAATACCGGGACAAGGAACACCGGGGAGCTGTTTTTT. The chain is built from TRBV10-3 and TRBJ2-2; TRBD1 might be the D (6 bases). Germline V gene data show CDR1 as ENHRY and CDR2 as SYGVKD. This CDR3 spans 15 amino acids. Trimming stripped 7 bases from V and 1 base from J, with 13 bases between.

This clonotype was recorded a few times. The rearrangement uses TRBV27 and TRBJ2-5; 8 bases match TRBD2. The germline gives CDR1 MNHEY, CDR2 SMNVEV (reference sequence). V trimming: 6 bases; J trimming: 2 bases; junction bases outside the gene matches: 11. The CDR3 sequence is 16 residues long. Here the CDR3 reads CASSWAAGAIQETQYF. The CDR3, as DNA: TGTGCCAGCAGCTGGGCAGCGGGGGCCATTCAAGAGACCCAGTACTTC.

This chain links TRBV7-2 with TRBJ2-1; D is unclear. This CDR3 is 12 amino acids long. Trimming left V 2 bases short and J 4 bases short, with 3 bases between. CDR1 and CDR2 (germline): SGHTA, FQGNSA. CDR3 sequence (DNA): TGTGCCAGCAGCTTAAATTACAATGAGCAGTTCTTC. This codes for CASSLNYNEQFF. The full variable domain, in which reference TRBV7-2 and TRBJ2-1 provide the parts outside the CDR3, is GAGVSQSPSNKVTEKGKDVELRCDPISGHTALYWYRQSLGQGLEFLIYFQGNSAPDKSGLPSDRFSAERTGGSVSTLTIQRTQQEDSAVYLCASSLNYNEQFFGPGTRLTVL.

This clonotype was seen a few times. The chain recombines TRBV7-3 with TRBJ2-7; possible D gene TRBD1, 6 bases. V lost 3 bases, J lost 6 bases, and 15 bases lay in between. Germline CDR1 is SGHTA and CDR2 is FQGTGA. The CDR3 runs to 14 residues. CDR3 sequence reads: CASSLWTVKGEQYF. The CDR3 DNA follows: TGTGCCAGCAGCTTGTGGACAGTTAAAGGCGAGCAGTACTTC.

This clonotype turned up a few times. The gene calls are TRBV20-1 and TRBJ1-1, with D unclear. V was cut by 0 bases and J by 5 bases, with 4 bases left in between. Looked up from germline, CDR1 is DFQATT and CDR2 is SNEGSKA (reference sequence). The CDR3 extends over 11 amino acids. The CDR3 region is CSAREGTEAFF. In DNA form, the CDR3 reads TGCAGTGCTAGAGAGGGGACTGAAGCTTTCTTT.

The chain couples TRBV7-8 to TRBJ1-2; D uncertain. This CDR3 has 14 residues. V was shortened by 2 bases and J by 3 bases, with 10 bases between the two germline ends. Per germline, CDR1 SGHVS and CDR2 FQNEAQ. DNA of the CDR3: TGTGCCAGCAGCTTATCGGAGACTGACTATGGCTACACCTTC. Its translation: CASSLSETDYGYTF.

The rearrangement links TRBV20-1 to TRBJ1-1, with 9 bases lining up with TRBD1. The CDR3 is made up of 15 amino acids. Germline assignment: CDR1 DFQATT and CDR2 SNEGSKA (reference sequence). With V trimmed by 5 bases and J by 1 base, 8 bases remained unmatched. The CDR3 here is CSAQALGQGNTEAFF. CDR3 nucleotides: TGCAGTGCTCAAGCTTTGGGACAGGGGAACACTGAAGCTTTCTTT.

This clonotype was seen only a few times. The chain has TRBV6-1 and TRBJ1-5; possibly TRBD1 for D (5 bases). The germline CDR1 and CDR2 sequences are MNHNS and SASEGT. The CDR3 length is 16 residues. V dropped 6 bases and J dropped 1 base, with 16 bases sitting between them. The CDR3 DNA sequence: TGTGCCAGCAGCCTCAGTGGGGGAGCGAGCAATCAGCCCCAGCATTTT. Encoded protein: CASSLSGGASNQPQHF.

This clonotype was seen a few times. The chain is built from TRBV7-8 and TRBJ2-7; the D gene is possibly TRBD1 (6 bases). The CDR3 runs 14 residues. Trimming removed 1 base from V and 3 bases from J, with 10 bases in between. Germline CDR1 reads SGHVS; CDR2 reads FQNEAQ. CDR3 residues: CASSLGQALYEQYF. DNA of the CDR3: TGTGCCAGCAGCTTAGGACAGGCCCTCTACGAGCAGTACTTC.

The CDR3 DNA reads TGTGCCAGCAGCACGGGCGGGGGGGGCAGAGAGACCCAGTACTTC. Residues: CASSTGGGGRETQYF. J is TRBJ2-5 and V is TRBV6-1; 9 nucleotides agree with TRBD2. This CDR3 has 15 residues. Germline V gene sequence: CDR1 MNHNS, CDR2 SASEGT. The ends lost 6 bases at V and 4 bases at J; junction bases unmatched: 9.

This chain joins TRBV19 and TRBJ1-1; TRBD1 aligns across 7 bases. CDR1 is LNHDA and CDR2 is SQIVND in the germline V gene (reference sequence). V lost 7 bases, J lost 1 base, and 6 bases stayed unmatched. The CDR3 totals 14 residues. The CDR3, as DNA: TGTGCCAGTAACCCTAGGGGGCGGAACACTGAAGCTTTCTTT. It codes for CASNPRGRNTEAFF.

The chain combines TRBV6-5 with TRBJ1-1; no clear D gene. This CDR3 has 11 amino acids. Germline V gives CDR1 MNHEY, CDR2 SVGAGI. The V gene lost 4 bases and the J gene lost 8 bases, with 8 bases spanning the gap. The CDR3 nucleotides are TGTGCCAGCAGTTCGGTCTCGGAAGCTTTCTTT. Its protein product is CASSSVSEAFF.

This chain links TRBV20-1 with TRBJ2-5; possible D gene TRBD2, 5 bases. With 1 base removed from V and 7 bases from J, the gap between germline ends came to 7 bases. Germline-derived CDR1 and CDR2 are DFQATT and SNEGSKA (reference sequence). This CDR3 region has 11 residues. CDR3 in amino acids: CSARVEGTQYF. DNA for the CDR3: TGCAGTGCTAGAGTTGAGGGGACCCAGTACTTC.

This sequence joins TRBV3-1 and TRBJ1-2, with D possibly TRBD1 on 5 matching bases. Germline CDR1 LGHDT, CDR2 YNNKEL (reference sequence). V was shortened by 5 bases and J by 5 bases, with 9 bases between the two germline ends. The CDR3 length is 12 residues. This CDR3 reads CASSGRAYGYTF. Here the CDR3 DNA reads TGTGCCAGCAGCGGCAGGGCTTATGGCTACACCTTC. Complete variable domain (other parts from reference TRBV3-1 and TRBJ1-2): DTAVSQTPKYLVTQMGNDKSIKCEQNLGHDTMYWYKQDSKKFLKIMFSYNNKELIINETVPNRFSPKSPDKAHLNLHINSLELGDSAVYFCASSGRAYGYTFGSGTRLTVV.

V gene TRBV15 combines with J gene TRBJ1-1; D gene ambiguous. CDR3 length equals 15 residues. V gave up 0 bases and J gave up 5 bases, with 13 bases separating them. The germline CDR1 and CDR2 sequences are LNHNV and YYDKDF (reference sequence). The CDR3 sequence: CATSRDLVGGTEAFF. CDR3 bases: TGTGCCACCAGCAGAGATCTGGTAGGCGGAACTGAAGCTTTCTTT.

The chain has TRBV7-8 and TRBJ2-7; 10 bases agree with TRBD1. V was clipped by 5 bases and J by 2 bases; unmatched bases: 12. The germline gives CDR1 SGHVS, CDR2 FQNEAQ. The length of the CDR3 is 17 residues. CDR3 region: CASSSRLGGQGTYEQYF. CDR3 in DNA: TGTGCCAGCAGCAGCCGGCTGGGGGGACAGGGGACCTACGAGCAGTACTTC. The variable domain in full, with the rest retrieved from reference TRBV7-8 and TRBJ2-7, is GAGVSQSPRYKVAKRGQDVALRCDPISGHVSLFWYQQALGQGPEFLTYFQNEAQLDKSGLPSDRFFAERPEGSVSTLKIQRTQQEDSAVYLCASSSRLGGQGTYEQYFGPGTRLTVT.

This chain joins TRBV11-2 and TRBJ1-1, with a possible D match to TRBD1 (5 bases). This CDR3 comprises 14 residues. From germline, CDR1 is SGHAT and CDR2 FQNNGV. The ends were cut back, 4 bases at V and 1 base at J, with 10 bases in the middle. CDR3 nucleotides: TGTGCCAGCAGCTCTGGGGCGGAGAACACTGAAGCTTTCTTT. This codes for CASSSGAENTEAFF.

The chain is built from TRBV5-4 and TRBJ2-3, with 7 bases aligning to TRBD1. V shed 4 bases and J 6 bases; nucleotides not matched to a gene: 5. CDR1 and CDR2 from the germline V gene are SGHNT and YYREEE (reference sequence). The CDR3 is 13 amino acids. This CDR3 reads CASSPTGSDTQYF. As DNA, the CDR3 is TGTGCCAGCAGCCCGACAGGGTCCGATACGCAGTATTTT.

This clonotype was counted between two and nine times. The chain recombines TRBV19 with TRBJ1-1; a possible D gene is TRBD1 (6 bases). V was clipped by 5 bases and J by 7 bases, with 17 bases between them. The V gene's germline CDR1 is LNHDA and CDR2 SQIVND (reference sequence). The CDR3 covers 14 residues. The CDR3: CASSVTGATSEAFF. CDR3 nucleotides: TGTGCCAGTAGTGTTACGGGGGCGACTAGTGAAGCTTTCTTT.

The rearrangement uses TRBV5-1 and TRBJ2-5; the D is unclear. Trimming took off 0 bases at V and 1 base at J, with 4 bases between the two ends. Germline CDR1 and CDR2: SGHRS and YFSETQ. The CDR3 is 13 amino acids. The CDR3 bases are TGCGCCAGCAGCTTGGGTCCCCAAGAGACCCAGTACTTC. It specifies CASSLGPQETQYF. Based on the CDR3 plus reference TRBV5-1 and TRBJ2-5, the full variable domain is KAGVTQTPRYLIKTRGQQVTLSCSPISGHRSVSWYQQTPGQGLQFLFEYFSETQRNKGNFPGRFSGRQFSNSRSEMNVSTLELGDSALYLCASSLGPQETQYFGPGTRLLVL.